This entry lists 25 T cell receptor beta chains sequenced from one sample in a study of T cells in localized non-small cell lung cancer. The method was immunoSEQ multiplex PCR; TCRdb's version includes in-frame clones alone and lacks a portion of them. The sample shows approximately 35,000 clones, about 91% of them seen only once. The input for sequencing was PBMCs, taken before any cancer treatment. Receptors originate from a man aged 40 to 70 with stage II lung adenocarcinoma.

The chain couples TRBV28 to TRBJ2-2; D is unclear. This CDR3 region has 11 residues. From germline, CDR1 is MDHEN and CDR2 SYDVKM. V was cut by 6 bases and J by 7 bases, with 6 bases left in between. This CDR3 is CASRSGGELFF. In DNA, the CDR3 is TGTGCCAGCAGGTCCGGCGGGGAGCTGTTTTTT.

V is TRBV5-4 and J is TRBJ2-7; the match to TRBD2 covers 8 bases. V gave up 1 base and J gave up 3 bases; unmatched junction bases: 6. Germline values: CDR1 SGHNT, CDR2 YYREEE (reference sequence). The CDR3 is 15 residues long. For the CDR3, the DNA is TGTGCCAGCAGCTTGTCCGCGGGAGGTAACTACGAGCAGTACTTC. Its translation: CASSLSAGGNYEQYF.

V gene TRBV7-9 combines with J gene TRBJ2-7; 10 bases line up with TRBD1. V lost 1 base to trimming and J lost 6 bases; unmatched junction nucleotides: 6. Germline V CDR1 and CDR2: SEHNR, FQNEAQ (reference sequence). The CDR3 consists of 15 residues. The CDR3 region has the DNA TGTGCCAGCAGCTTAGGGGGACAGGGGATTGGCGAGCAGTACTTC. Translating gives CASSLGGQGIGEQYF. The full variable domain, its missing parts supplied by reference TRBV7-9 and TRBJ2-7, is DTGVSQNPRHKITKRGQNVTFRCDPISEHNRLYWYRQTLGQGPEFLTYFQNEAQLEKSRLLSDRFSAERPKGSFSTLEIQRTEQGDSAMYLCASSLGGQGIGEQYFGPGTRLTVT.

This clone appeared once. This CDR3 reads CASRGQGEKLFF. The CDR3 DNA follows: TGTGCCAGCAGGGGACAGGGAGAAAAACTGTTTTTT. The rearrangement joins TRBV2 to TRBJ1-4, with 9 bases matching TRBD1. The CDR3 sequence is 12 residues long. V dropped 6 bases and J dropped 8; count of bases not matched to a gene: 1. Germline loops: CDR1 SNHLY, CDR2 FYNNEI.

This clone was recorded only once. CDR3: CASSPRGTSGSFYLGELFF. CDR3 DNA sequence: TGTGCCAGCAGTCCCCGGGGGACTAGCGGGAGCTTCTACCTCGGGGAGCTGTTTTTT. This sequence joins TRBV27 and TRBJ2-2; 14 bases match TRBD2. The CDR3 is 19 residues long. V dropped 5 bases and J dropped 7; count of bases not matched to a gene: 15. CDR1 is MNHEY, CDR2 SMNVEV, per germline (reference sequence).

The chain joins TRBV7-2 to TRBJ2-7; 7 nucleotides align to TRBD2. The CDR3 length is 14 residues. Looked up from germline, CDR1 is SGHTA and CDR2 is FQGNSA. The trim removed 0 bases at V and 5 bases at J, leaving 4 bases unmatched. CDR3 region: CASSLAAGANEQYF. In DNA form, the CDR3 reads TGTGCCAGCAGCTTAGCCGCGGGAGCTAACGAGCAGTACTTC.

This chain joins TRBV5-1 and TRBJ2-3; the D gene could be TRBD1 or TRBD2 (5 bases each). The CDR3 runs 15 residues. V was cut by 4 bases and J by 3 bases, with 15 bases left in between. Germline-derived CDR1 and CDR2 are SGHRS and YFSETQ. DNA of the CDR3: TGCGCCAGCAGCGTCCGGGGCAGCTTGACAGATACGCAGTATTTT. The encoded protein is CASSVRGSLTDTQYF.

The V gene is TRBV5-6, the J gene TRBJ2-4; D uncertain. The CDR3 is 16 residues long. Trimming shortened V by 1 base and J by 0 bases, and 11 bases separated the two germline ends. The germline V gene encodes CDR1 SGHDT and CDR2 YYEEEE. This CDR3 reads CASSLTTELAKNIQYF. For the CDR3, the DNA is TGTGCCAGCAGCTTGACGACGGAATTAGCCAAAAACATTCAGTACTTC.

This clone appeared a few times. The chain combines TRBV2 with TRBJ1-2, with D unresolved. Deletions cut 4 bases from V and 3 bases from J, with 3 bases between. Germline values: CDR1 SNHLY, CDR2 FYNNEI. The CDR3 extends over 11 amino acids. CDR3 DNA sequence: TGTGCCAGCAGTGTCGACTATGGCTACACCTTC. It translates to CASSVDYGYTF.

The chain joins TRBV27 to TRBJ2-1; D gene uncertain. Looked up from germline, CDR1 is MNHEY and CDR2 is SMNVEV (reference sequence). Deletions cut 6 bases from V and 1 base from J, with 13 bases between. The CDR3 spans 15 residues. The DNA for the CDR3 is TGTGCCAGCAGCCCGGCTGTTTCGTCCTACAATGAGCAGTTCTTC. Its translation: CASSPAVSSYNEQFF.

The chain recombines TRBV19 with TRBJ2-3, with TRBD1 matching over 10 bases. The J segment lost 4 bases and the V segment lost 3 bases, leaving 13 bases of the junction unmatched. Germline V lookup: CDR1 LNHDA, CDR2 SQIVND (reference sequence). CDR3 length equals 18 residues. The CDR3 coding sequence is TGTGCCAGTAGTATCCTCTTAGCCGGGACAGGGGATCCAGATACGCAGTATTTT. It codes for CASSILLAGTGDPDTQYF. Variable domain in full (rest from reference TRBV19 and TRBJ2-3): DGGITQSPKYLFRKEGQNVTLSCEQNLNHDAMYWYRQDPGQGLRLIYYSQIVNDFQKGDIAEGYSVSREKKESFPLTVTSAQKNPTAFYLCASSILLAGTGDPDTQYFGPGTRLTVL.

This chain links TRBV7-2 with TRBJ2-7; D possibly corresponds to TRBD2 (6 bases). Germline values: CDR1 SGHTA, CDR2 FQGNSA. V lost 5 bases and J lost 1, with 12 bases in between. The CDR3 loop spans 14 amino acids. In DNA, the CDR3 is TGTGCCAGCAGCCCCCGCCTAGCGTCCTACGAGCAGTACTTC. Translation: CASSPRLASYEQYF.

This chain uses TRBV5-6 with TRBJ1-1, with D perhaps matching TRBD1 (5 bases). Germline-derived CDR1 and CDR2 are SGHDT and YYEEEE. V lost 5 bases and J 13 bases, leaving 18 bases between the germline ends. The CDR3 has 12 residues. The CDR3 spells CASSYRDRTVFF. CDR3 nucleotide sequence: TGTGCCAGCAGTTACCGGGACCGGACTGTTTTCTTT.

The genes are TRBV5-8 and TRBJ2-7; D might be TRBD1 or TRBD2, each matching 5 bases. CDR3 length equals 14 residues. Germline loops: CDR1 SGHTS, CDR2 YDEGEE. The germline V and J ends were trimmed by 0 bases and 2 bases, with 9 bases remaining between them. The CDR3 loop reads CASSLGQGPYEQYF. In DNA form, the CDR3 reads TGTGCCAGCAGCTTGGGTCAGGGACCCTACGAGCAGTACTTC. The entire variable domain, with the rest obtained from reference TRBV5-8 and TRBJ2-7, is as follows: EAGVTQSPTHLIKTRGQQATLRCSPISGHTSVYWYQQALGLGLQFLLWYDEGEERNRGNFPPRFSGRQFPNYSSELNVNALELEDSALYLCASSLGQGPYEQYFGPGTRLTVT.

This clone came up once. The chain couples TRBV5-1 to TRBJ2-2; 8 bases match TRBD1. CDR3 length: 15 residues. Unmatched junction bases numbered 5, after V lost 3 bases and J lost 4 bases. Germline CDR1 and CDR2: SGHRS and YFSETQ. CDR3 residues: CASSSGTGGTGELFF. CDR3 nucleotide sequence: TGCGCCAGCAGCTCCGGTACAGGGGGCACCGGGGAGCTGTTTTTT.

The chain joins TRBV19 to TRBJ2-4; D uncertain. The germline gives CDR1 LNHDA, CDR2 SQIVND (reference sequence). CDR3 length: 11 amino acids. V gave up 5 bases and J gave up 8 bases, with 7 bases separating them. The CDR3 sequence is CASSERDIQYF. The CDR3 DNA sequence: TGTGCCAGTAGTGAACGGGACATTCAGTACTTC. Together with reference TRBV19 and TRBJ2-4, the CDR3 gives the full variable domain: DGGITQSPKYLFRKEGQNVTLSCEQNLNHDAMYWYRQDPGQGLRLIYYSQIVNDFQKGDIAEGYSVSREKKESFPLTVTSAQKNPTAFYLCASSERDIQYFGAGTRLSVL.

The J gene is TRBJ1-4, the V gene TRBV5-1, with a weak D call TRBD1 (5 bases). In germline, CDR1 is SGHRS, CDR2 YFSETQ. Trimming stripped 3 bases from V and 5 bases from J, with 17 bases between. The CDR3 is 16 amino acids. CDR3 residues: CASSWGPGAPNEKLFF. CDR3 bases: TGCGCCAGCAGCTGGGGCCCCGGGGCGCCAAATGAAAAACTGTTTTTT.

The chain joins TRBV9 to TRBJ2-5, with 9 bases identical to TRBD1. CDR1 SGDLS and CDR2 YYNGEE come from the germline V gene. This CDR3 is 14 amino acids long. V lost 2 bases and J lost 5; bases outside the gene matches: 4. The CDR3 nucleotides read TGTGCCAGCAGCGTGGGGACAGGGAGGGAGACCCAGTACTTC. Translation gives CASSVGTGRETQYF.

The chain links TRBV7-2 to TRBJ2-7; 16 nucleotides line up with TRBD2. CDR1 and CDR2 from the germline V gene are SGHTA and FQGNSA. Germline trimming cut 1 base from V and 5 bases from J; bases unmatched to any gene: 5. The CDR3 spans 17 residues. The CDR3 DNA follows: TGTGCCAGCAGCTTAGAGGGGACTAGCGGGAGGGCCAACGAGCAGTACTTC. It translates to CASSLEGTSGRANEQYF.

This chain joins TRBV28 and TRBJ1-1; D is unresolved. CDR1 is MDHEN and CDR2 is SYDVKM in the germline V gene. The CDR3 totals 13 residues. For the CDR3, the DNA is TGTGCACATGCCTCCCACATGAACACTGAAGCTTTCTTT. This translates into CAHASHMNTEAFF.

This clone has only one observation. This chain joins TRBV6-5 and TRBJ1-5; the match to TRBD1 covers 7 bases. CDR3 size: 15 residues. J lost 4 bases, V lost 6 bases, and 9 bases had no gene match. Germline assignment: CDR1 MNHEY and CDR2 SVGAGI. The chain's CDR3 is CASSRSGTANQPQHF. The CDR3 DNA reads as TGTGCCAGCAGCCGTTCCGGGACAGCTAATCAGCCCCAGCATTTT.

The rearrangement links TRBV5-1 to TRBJ2-7, with 12 bases lining up with TRBD2. Germline values: CDR1 SGHRS, CDR2 YFSETQ. This CDR3 has 18 amino acids. V was clipped by 4 bases and J by 6 bases; unmatched bases: 17. In DNA form, the CDR3 reads TGCGCCAGCAGCCCTGGACTAGCGGGACGAAATTTAGGGGGCGAGCAGTACTTC. As protein: CASSPGLAGRNLGGEQYF.

The rearrangement joins TRBV27 to TRBJ1-2, with TRBD1 matching 7 bases. CDR1 is MNHEY, CDR2 SMNVEV, per germline (reference sequence). V lost 6 bases to trimming and J lost 6 bases; unmatched junction nucleotides: 4. The CDR3 loop spans 12 amino acids. CDR3 residues: CASRGTADGYTF. CDR3 DNA: TGTGCCAGCAGGGGGACAGCTGATGGCTACACCTTC.

V usage is TRBV5-8 and J usage is TRBJ1-2; perhaps TRBD1 as D (5 bases). CDR1 is SGHTS, CDR2 YDEGEE, per germline. V dropped 6 bases and J dropped 12 bases, with 30 bases sitting between them. The CDR3 length is 16 residues. The CDR3 is CASTKPGTKGILGDTF. The CDR3 bases are TGTGCCAGCACCAAACCGGGGACGAAGGGAATCCTCGGGGACACCTTC.

J is TRBJ2-3 and V is TRBV5-4; the D is unclear. Germline loops: CDR1 SGHNT, CDR2 YYREEE (reference sequence). This CDR3 has 13 amino acids. Trimming pared 4 bases from V and 4 bases from J, leaving 10 bases between. As DNA, the CDR3 is TGTGCCAGCAGCCTGGCACACGCAGATACGCAGTATTTT. This codes for CASSLAHADTQYF.